The subject of this entry is one T cell receptor beta chain. Its antigen is unknown. Time point of the sample: recipient sample about 28 days before transplant, after cytoreduction. Trimming pared 1 base from V and 5 bases from J, leaving 20 bases between. The CDR3 is 17 amino acids. The germline CDR1 and CDR2 sequences are SGHVS and FNYEAQ. Libraries were prepared by immunoSEQ multiplex PCR; TCRdb keeps only in-frame clonotypes and omits some of them. In the table there are approximately 27,000 clones, roughly 91% of which are singletons. This entry comes from a study of T cell clonotyping in hematopoietic cell transplantation. Study information: Pretransplant recipient samples were taken after cytoreduction.

Study observations and caveats: Pathologically expanded recipient clonotypes increased progressively from day 30 to day 180 as diversity fell. Without cell sorting, CD4 versus CD8 contributions remain unresolved. At the given depth, recipient repertoires were over 95% de novo clonotypes.

The source material was peripheral blood mononuclear cells, sampled before stem cell transplant. The sequence was obtained from a man in his fifties or sixties with acute myeloid leukemia. Some clones in this sample may be carry-over from other donors' samples. The chain has TRBV7-6 and TRBJ2-5; D not certain. CDR3 nucleotide sequence: TGTGCCAGCAGCTTAGATGGGGTCTCCCTCCCCCAGGAGACCCAGTACTTC. As protein: CASSLDGVSLPQETQYF.